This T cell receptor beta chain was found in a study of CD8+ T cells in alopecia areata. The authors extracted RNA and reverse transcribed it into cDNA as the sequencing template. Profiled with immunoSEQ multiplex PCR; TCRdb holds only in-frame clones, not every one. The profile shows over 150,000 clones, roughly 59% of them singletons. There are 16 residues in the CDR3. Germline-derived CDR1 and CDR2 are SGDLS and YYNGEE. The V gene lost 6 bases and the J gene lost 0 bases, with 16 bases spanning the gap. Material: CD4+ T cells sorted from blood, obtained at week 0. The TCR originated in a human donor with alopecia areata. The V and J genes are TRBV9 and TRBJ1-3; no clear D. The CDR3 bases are TGTGCCAGCACCCCCCGAGGCCAGACCTCTGGAAACACCATATATTTT. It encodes CASTPRGQTSGNTIYF.